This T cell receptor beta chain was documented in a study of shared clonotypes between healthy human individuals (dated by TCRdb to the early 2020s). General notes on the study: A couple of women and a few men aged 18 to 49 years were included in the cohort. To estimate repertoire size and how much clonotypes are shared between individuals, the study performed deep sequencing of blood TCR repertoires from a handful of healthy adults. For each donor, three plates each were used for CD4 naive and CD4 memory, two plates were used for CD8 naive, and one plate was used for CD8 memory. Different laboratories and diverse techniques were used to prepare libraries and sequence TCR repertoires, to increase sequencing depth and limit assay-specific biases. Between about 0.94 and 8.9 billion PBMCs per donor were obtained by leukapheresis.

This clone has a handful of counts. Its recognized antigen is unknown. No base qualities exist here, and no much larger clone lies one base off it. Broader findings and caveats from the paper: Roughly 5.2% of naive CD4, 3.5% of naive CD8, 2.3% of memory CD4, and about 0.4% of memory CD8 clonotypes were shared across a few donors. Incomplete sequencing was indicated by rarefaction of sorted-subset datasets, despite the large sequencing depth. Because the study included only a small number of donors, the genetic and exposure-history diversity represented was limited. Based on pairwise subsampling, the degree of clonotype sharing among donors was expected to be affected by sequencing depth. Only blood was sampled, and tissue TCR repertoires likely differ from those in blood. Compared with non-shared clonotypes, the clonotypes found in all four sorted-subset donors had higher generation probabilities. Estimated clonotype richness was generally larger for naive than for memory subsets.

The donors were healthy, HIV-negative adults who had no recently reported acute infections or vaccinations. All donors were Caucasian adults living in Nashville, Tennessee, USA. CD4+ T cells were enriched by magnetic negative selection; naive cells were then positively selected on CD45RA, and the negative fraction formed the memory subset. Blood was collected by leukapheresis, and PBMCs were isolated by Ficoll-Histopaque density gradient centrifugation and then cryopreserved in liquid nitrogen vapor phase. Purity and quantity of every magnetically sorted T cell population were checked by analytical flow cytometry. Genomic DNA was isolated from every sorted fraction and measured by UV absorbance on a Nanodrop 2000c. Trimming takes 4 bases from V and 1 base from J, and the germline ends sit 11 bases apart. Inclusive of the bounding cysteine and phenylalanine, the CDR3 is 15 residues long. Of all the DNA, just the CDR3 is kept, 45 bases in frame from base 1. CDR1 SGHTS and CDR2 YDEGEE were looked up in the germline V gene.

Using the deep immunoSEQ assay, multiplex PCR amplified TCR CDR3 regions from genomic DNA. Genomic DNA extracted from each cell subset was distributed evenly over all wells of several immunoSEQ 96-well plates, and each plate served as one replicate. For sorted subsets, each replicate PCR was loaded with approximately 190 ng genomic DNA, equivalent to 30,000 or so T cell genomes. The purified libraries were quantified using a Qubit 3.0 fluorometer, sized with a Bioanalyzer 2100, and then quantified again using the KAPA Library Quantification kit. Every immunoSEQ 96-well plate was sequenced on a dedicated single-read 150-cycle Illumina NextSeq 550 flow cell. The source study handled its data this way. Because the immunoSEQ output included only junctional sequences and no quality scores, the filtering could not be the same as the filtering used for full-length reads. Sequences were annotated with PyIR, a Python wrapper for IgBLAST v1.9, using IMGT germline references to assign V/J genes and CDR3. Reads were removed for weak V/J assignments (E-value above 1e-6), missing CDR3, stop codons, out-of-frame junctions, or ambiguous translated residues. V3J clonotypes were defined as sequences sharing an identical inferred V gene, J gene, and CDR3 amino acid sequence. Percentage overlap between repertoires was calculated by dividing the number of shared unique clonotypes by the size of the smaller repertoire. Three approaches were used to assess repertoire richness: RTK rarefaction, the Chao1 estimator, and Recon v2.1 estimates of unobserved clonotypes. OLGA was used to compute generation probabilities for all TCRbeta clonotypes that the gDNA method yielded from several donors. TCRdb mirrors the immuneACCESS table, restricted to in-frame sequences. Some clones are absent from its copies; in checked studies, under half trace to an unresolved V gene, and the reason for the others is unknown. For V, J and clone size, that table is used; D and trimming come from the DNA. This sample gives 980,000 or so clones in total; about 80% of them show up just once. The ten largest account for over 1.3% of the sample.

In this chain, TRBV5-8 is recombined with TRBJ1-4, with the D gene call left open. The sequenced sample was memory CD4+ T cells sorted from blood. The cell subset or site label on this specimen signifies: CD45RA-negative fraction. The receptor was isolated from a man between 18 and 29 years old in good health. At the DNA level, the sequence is TGTGCCAGCAGCAGGTCCAGACTAACTAATGAAAAACTGTTTTTT. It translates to CASSRSRLTNEKLFF.